The sequence of this T cell receptor beta chain was determined in a study of circulating and synovial CD4+ cells in juvenile arthritis. Study-level points and caveats: Diversity here was lower than in bulk blood CD4 cells. Compared with bulk blood, circulating pathogenic-like lymphocytes shared substantially more CDR3 sequences with synovial T cells. Bulk blood CD4 samples held at least an order of magnitude more or fewer genomes than CPL.

The repertoire was sequenced with immunoSEQ multiplex PCR; TCRdb's copy has only in-frame clones and lacks some. The sample contains about 32,000 clones, 90% to 95% of which appear only once. CDR1 and CDR2 (germline): SGHAT, FQNNGV. Trimming pared 5 bases from V and 6 bases from J, leaving 6 bases between. This CDR3 is 11 amino acids long. Turning to this clone: Antigen specificity is unknown.

This sequence joins TRBV11-2 and TRBJ2-3; D ambiguous. This TCR derives from a human donor with juvenile idiopathic arthritis. Sequencing was done on a sample of CD4+ T cells from blood. The CDR3 DNA follows: TGTGCCAGCAGCAGTGAGGATACGCAGTATTTT. Its protein is CASSSEDTQYF.